Each of the 14 T cell receptor beta chains below was sequenced from the same sample in a study of T cell responses to AZD1222 COVID-19 vaccine. Measured with immunoSEQ multiplex PCR; TCRdb has only the in-frame clones, and not every one. The data hold around 80,000 clones, with 85% to 95% observed a single time. The sequencing used peripheral blood, collected on day 0 of AZD1222 vaccination. The receptors were sampled from an adult in good health.

The V gene is TRBV10-3, the J gene TRBJ2-5; D might be TRBD1 or TRBD2, each matching 5 bases. Germline V CDR1 and CDR2: ENHRY, SYGVKD. Trimming removed 0 bases from V and 4 bases from J, with 9 bases in between. The CDR3 totals 14 residues. The CDR3 sequence: CAISESGDRETQYF. The CDR3 DNA is TGTGCCATCAGTGAGTCGGGGGATCGAGAGACCCAGTACTTC.

The rearrangement joins TRBV7-2 to TRBJ1-4; 7 bases match TRBD1. The CDR3 is 16 residues long. Per the germline V gene, CDR1 is SGHTA and CDR2 is FQGNSA. V trimming: 5 bases; J trimming: 4 bases; junction bases outside the gene matches: 10. The CDR3 DNA is TGTGCCAGCAGCGAAACCGGGACAGCGATTAATGAAAAACTGTTTTTT. Translation: CASSETGTAINEKLFF.

The rearrangement links TRBV6-6 to TRBJ1-2, with 11 bases aligning to TRBD1. Germline V gene lookup returns CDR1 MNHNY and CDR2 SVGAGI (reference sequence). This CDR3 has 14 residues. The ends lost 5 bases at V and 4 bases at J; junction bases unmatched: 3. CDR3 coding DNA: TGTGCCAGCAGTGGACAGGGGGCTATCTATGGCTACACCTTC. Protein sequence: CASSGQGAIYGYTF.

The V gene is TRBV27, the J gene TRBJ2-3, with D hard to call. Per germline, CDR1 MNHEY and CDR2 SMNVEV (reference sequence). This CDR3 has 14 amino acids. The ends were cut back, 3 bases at V and 6 bases at J, with 13 bases in the middle. The CDR3 sequence is CASSFRTLRDTQYF. The DNA of the CDR3 is TGTGCCAGCAGTTTCCGGACCCTACGGGATACGCAGTATTTT.

The chain employs TRBV2 and TRBJ1-5, with a weak D call TRBD1 (5 bases). Germline V gene data show CDR1 as SNHLY and CDR2 as FYNNEI. The length of the CDR3 is 13 residues. Trimming shortened V by 11 bases and J by 4 bases, and 15 bases separated the two germline ends. In nucleotides, the CDR3 is TGTGCCTCCCAAAGGGGCGCGAATCAGCCCCAGCATTTT. It specifies CASQRGANQPQHF.

The genes are TRBV10-1 and TRBJ2-7; D is perhaps TRBD1 (6 bases). V was pared by 4 bases and J by 6 bases, with 13 bases between. This CDR3 spans 13 amino acids. CDR1 and CDR2 (germline): WNHNN, SYGVQD (reference sequence). In DNA form, the CDR3 reads TGCGCCAGCAGTGGTTGGACAGAAGGCGAGCAGTACTTC. Translation gives CASSGWTEGEQYF.

The gene calls are TRBV5-4 and TRBJ2-3; D is perhaps TRBD1 or TRBD2 (6 bases each). V lost 5 bases and J 5 bases, leaving 12 bases between the germline ends. The CDR3 contains 13 residues. Germline V gene lookup returns CDR1 SGHNT and CDR2 YYREEE (reference sequence). The CDR3 loop is CASRGGSKDTQYF. DNA for the CDR3: TGTGCCAGCAGGGGGGGCTCCAAAGATACGCAGTATTTT.

The chain combines TRBV7-2 with TRBJ2-2, with D perhaps TRBD1 or TRBD2 (5 bases each). In germline, CDR1 is SGHTA, CDR2 FQGNSA. The CDR3 extends over 18 amino acids. The germline V and J ends were trimmed by 5 bases and 0 bases, with 19 bases remaining between them. The chain's CDR3 is CASSQEPPGPTNTGELFF. As DNA, the CDR3 is TGTGCCAGCAGCCAAGAACCCCCGGGACCAACGAACACCGGGGAGCTGTTTTTT.

The chain employs TRBV28 and TRBJ2-7, with 9 bases that match TRBD1. The germline gives CDR1 MDHEN, CDR2 SYDVKM. V was clipped by 6 bases and J by 3 bases; unmatched bases: 3. This CDR3 contains 13 residues. CDR3 DNA sequence: TGTGCCAGCAGACAGGGGGCGTACTACGAGCAGTACTTC. Protein sequence: CASRQGAYYEQYF.

V is TRBV29-1 and J is TRBJ1-4, with 8 bases matching TRBD1. CDR3 size: 15 residues. Germline V gives CDR1 SQVTM, CDR2 ANQGSEA. J gave up 8 bases and V 1 base, and 9 bases lay outside the gene matches. The CDR3 loop reads CSVEGGQALGEKLFF. CDR3 DNA sequence: TGCAGCGTTGAAGGGGGACAGGCCTTAGGAGAAAAACTGTTTTTT. Full variable domain (missing parts from reference TRBV29-1 and TRBJ1-4): SAVISQKPSRDICQRGTSLTIQCQVDSQVTMMFWYRQQPGQSLTLIATANQGSEATYESGFVIDKFPISRPNLTFSTLTVSNMSPEDSSIYLCSVEGGQALGEKLFFGSGTQLSVL.

This clone was observed a handful of times. V usage is TRBV28 and J usage is TRBJ1-4; the D gene is possibly TRBD1 (5 bases). V lost 8 bases, J lost 5 bases, and 18 bases lay in between. The CDR3 has 15 amino acids. Germline CDR1 and CDR2: MDHEN and SYDVKM. The CDR3 DNA is TGTGCCAGCTCGTATGGGGCAGCGGGAAATGAAAAACTGTTTTTT. It encodes CASSYGAAGNEKLFF.

The rearrangement links TRBV2 to TRBJ1-6; TRBD1 matches at 8 bases. The germline V gene encodes CDR1 SNHLY and CDR2 FYNNEI. V shed 6 bases and J 7 bases; nucleotides not matched to a gene: 11. The length of the CDR3 is 16 residues. CDR3 sequence: CASRDHTGTGNSPLHF. In nucleotides, the CDR3 is TGTGCCAGCAGAGACCATACCGGGACAGGAAATTCACCCCTCCACTTT.

The V gene is TRBV24-1, the J gene TRBJ1-5, with 11 bases lining up with TRBD1. Germline CDR1 reads KGHDR; CDR2 reads SFDVKD. Trimming removed 5 bases from V and 3 bases from J; junction bases left unmatched: 8. This CDR3 is 17 amino acids long. DNA of the CDR3: TGTGCCACCAGTGCAGGGACAGGGGGTCGTTCCAATCAGCCCCAGCATTTT. This sequence encodes CATSAGTGGRSNQPQHF.

The chain couples TRBV28 to TRBJ1-2, with 8 bases identical to TRBD1. This CDR3 contains 12 residues. V was clipped by 5 bases and J by 7 bases; unmatched bases: 3. The germline V gene encodes CDR1 MDHEN and CDR2 SYDVKM. In DNA form, the CDR3 reads TGTGCCAGCAGTGGACAGGGTGGTGGCTACACCTTC. It encodes CASSGQGGGYTF.